This T cell receptor (beta chain) was profiled in a study of response to subunit inactivated influenza vaccine. The CDR3 has 14 residues. In germline, CDR1 is DFQATT, CDR2 SNEGSKA (reference sequence). Trimming cost V 2 bases and J 0 bases, with 8 bases left between them. Each CDR3 protein is one row after TCRdb ran MiXCR on the RT-PCR reads. Of approximately 490,000 distinct CDR3 sequences in the sample, about 7.2% are singletons; the top ten hold about an eighth. Details on this clonotype: Its target is unknown. This is likely a read error, given that the CDR3 carries no conserved phenylalanine or tryptophan at its end.

The study, taken as a whole, reports: Each seasonal influenza vaccination recruits few new T cells, the authors suggested.

This sequence joins TRBV20-1 and TRBJ1-5; D is unresolved. The sequence was collected from a man aged 45-69 years who received an inactivated influenza vaccine. The starting material was PBMCs from blood, obtained 23 to 25 months after vaccination. The CDR3 DNA reads TGCAGTGCTAGACCGGGATTTAGCAATCAGCCCCAGCATTCT. Translating it yields CSARPGFSNQPQHS.